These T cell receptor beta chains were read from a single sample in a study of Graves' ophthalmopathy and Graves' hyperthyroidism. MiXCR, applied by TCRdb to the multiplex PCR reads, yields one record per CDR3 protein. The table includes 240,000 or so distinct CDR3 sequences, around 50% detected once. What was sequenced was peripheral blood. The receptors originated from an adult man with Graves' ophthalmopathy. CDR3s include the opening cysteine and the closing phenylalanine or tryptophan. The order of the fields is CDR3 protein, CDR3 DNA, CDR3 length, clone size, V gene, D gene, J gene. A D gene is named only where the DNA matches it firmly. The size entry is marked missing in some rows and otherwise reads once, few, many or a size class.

CDR3: CSASRDRVEGETQYF; DNA: TGCAGTGCTAGTCGGGACAGGGTGGAGGGGGAGACCCAGTACTTC; length: 15; size: NA; V: TRBV20-1; D: TRBD1; J: TRBJ2-5
CDR3: CASSLGRGAGELFF; DNA: TGTGCCAGCAGCCTGGGACGGGGGGCCGGGGAGCTGTTTTTT; length: 14; size: few; V: TRBV7-3; D: TRBD2; J: TRBJ2-2
CDR3: CSATRGGGNTGELFF; DNA: TGCAGTGCCACACGGGGGGGGGGGAACACCGGGGAGCTGTTTTTT; length: 15; size: NA; V: TRBV20-1; D: TRBD2; J: TRBJ2-2
CDR3: CASRTGLRQEKLFF; DNA: TGTGCCAGCAGAACAGGTTTACGGCAGGAAAAACTGTTTTTT; length: 14; size: NA; V: TRBV11-2; D: NA; J: TRBJ1-4
CDR3: CASSLGQTGHLANYGYTF; DNA: TGTGCCAGCAGCTTAGGCCAAACGGGACACCTAGCTAACTATGGCTACACCTTC; length: 18; size: NA; V: TRBV5-1; D: NA; J: TRBJ1-2
CDR3: CASSEDRGSGYGYTF; DNA: TGTGCCAGCAGTGAAGATCGGGGGAGTGGCTATGGCTACACCTTC; length: 15; size: few; V: TRBV6-1; D: NA; J: TRBJ1-2
CDR3: CASSEGQGYSGANVLTF; DNA: TGCGCCAGCAGCGAAGGACAGGGCTACTCTGGGGCCAACGTCCTGACTTTC; length: 17; size: many; V: TRBV10-1; D: TRBD1; J: TRBJ2-6
CDR3: CSVVEANYGYTF; DNA: TGCAGCGTTGTAGAGGCTAACTATGGCTACACCTTC; length: 12; size: few; V: TRBV29-1; D: NA; J: TRBJ1-2
CDR3: CASSPTETGGFAEAFF; DNA: TGTGCCAGCAGTCCTACCGAAACAGGGGGCTTTGCTGAAGCTTTCTTT; length: 16; size: few; V: TRBV6-5; D: TRBD1; J: TRBJ1-1
CDR3: CASSLASDRVIQGTQYF; DNA: TGCGCCAGCAGCTTGGCCTCGGACAGGGTTATCCAGGGGACCCAGTACTTC; length: 17; size: NA; V: TRBV5-1; D: TRBD1; J: TRBJ2-5
CDR3: CASGGTVPRHGYTF; DNA: TGTGCCAGCGGGGGGACGGTCCCCCGACATGGCTACACCTTC; length: 14; size: NA; V: TRBV2; D: NA; J: TRBJ1-2
CDR3: CATSESGLFYEQYF; DNA: TGTGCCACCAGTGAATCGGGACTTTTCTACGAGCAGTACTTC; length: 14; size: NA; V: TRBV24-1; D: NA; J: TRBJ2-7
CDR3: CASSEAVASGYTF; DNA: TGTGCCAGCAGTGAAGCGGTGGCGTCCGGCTACACCTTC; length: 13; size: many; V: TRBV2; D: NA; J: TRBJ1-2
CDR3: CASSVDYGGAQGEKLFF; DNA: TGTGCCAGCAGCGTAGATTATGGGGGGGCGCAAGGTGAAAAACTGTTTTTT; length: 17; size: NA; V: TRBV9; D: NA; J: TRBJ1-4
CDR3: CSASGSYNEQFF; DNA: TGCAGTGCTAGCGGCTCCTACAATGAGCAGTTCTTC; length: 12; size: NA; V: TRBV20-1; D: NA; J: TRBJ2-1
CDR3: CASSPRPRDLRETQYF; DNA: TGTGCCAGCAGCCCGCGTCCCCGAGACCTCCGAGAGACCCAGTACTTC; length: 16; size: NA; V: TRBV7-8; D: NA; J: TRBJ2-5
CDR3: CASSLGYAGQSGNTIYF; DNA: TGTGCCAGCAGCTTAGGTTATGCGGGACAGTCTGGAAACACCATATATTTT; length: 17; size: NA; V: TRBV7-9; D: TRBD1; J: TRBJ1-3
CDR3: CSAPHNTGGYEQYF; DNA: TGCAGTGCTCCGCACAACACGGGGGGCTACGAGCAGTACTTC; length: 14; size: NA; V: TRBV20-1; D: TRBD2; J: TRBJ2-7
CDR3: CSVEQAGQIEQYF; DNA: TGCAGCGTTGAACAGGCAGGGCAGATCGAGCAGTACTTC; length: 13; size: NA; V: TRBV29-1; D: NA; J: TRBJ2-7
CDR3: CASSLVRATEAFF; DNA: TGTGCCAGCAGCTTGGTCAGGGCCACTGAAGCTTTCTTT; length: 13; size: few; V: TRBV7-9; D: NA; J: TRBJ1-1
CDR3: CAISGGGDTEAFF; DNA: TGTGCCATCAGTGGGGGGGGTGACACTGAAGCTTTCTTT; length: 13; size: few; V: TRBV10-3; D: NA; J: TRBJ1-1
CDR3: CASSLLGQGYQETQYF; DNA: TGTGCCAGCAGCTTGCTGGGACAGGGGTACCAAGAGACCCAGTACTTC; length: 16; size: few; V: TRBV5-4; D: TRBD1; J: TRBJ2-5
CDR3: CASSLGAGGQRDEQYF; DNA: TGTGCCAGCAGCTTAGGTGCAGGGGGTCAACGGGACGAGCAGTACTTC; length: 16; size: many; V: TRBV11-1; D: TRBD1; J: TRBJ2-7
CDR3: CASSNLGLAGVAYEQYF; DNA: TGTGCCAGCAGCAACCTGGGACTAGCGGGAGTCGCCTACGAGCAGTACTTC; length: 17; size: NA; V: TRBV6-2/TRBV6-3; D: TRBD2; J: TRBJ2-7
CDR3: CASSPGLMALHF; DNA: TGTGCCAGCAGTCCAGGGTTGATGGCCCTCCACTTT; length: 12; size: NA; V: TRBV12-3/TRBV12-4; D: NA; J: TRBJ1-6
CDR3: CASSYLIEGDEQYF; DNA: TGTGCCAGCAGCTACCTGATCGAAGGGGACGAGCAGTACTTC; length: 14; size: NA; V: TRBV12-3/TRBV12-4; D: NA; J: TRBJ2-7
CDR3: CASRFGGAETQYF; DNA: TGTGCCAGCCGTTTTGGAGGTGCTGAGACCCAATACTTC; length: 13; size: few; V: TRBV2; D: NA; J: TRBJ2-5
CDR3: CASRIRRAPEGETQYF; DNA: TGTGCCAGCAGGATTCGCCGGGCCCCGGAGGGAGAGACCCAGTACTTC; length: 16; size: once; V: TRBV12-3/TRBV12-4; D: NA; J: TRBJ2-5
CDR3: CASSVSGRAPYEQYF; DNA: TGTGCCAGCAGCGTAAGCGGGAGGGCCCCCTACGAGCAGTACTTC; length: 15; size: NA; V: TRBV10-3; D: TRBD2; J: TRBJ2-7
CDR3: CASSLASDIKTQYF; DNA: TGCGCCAGCAGCTTGGCCAGTGACATAAAGACCCAGTACTTC; length: 14; size: NA; V: TRBV5-1; D: NA; J: TRBJ2-5
CDR3: CASSVQTNYGYTF; DNA: TGTGCCAGCAGTGTACAGACTAACTATGGCTACACCTTC; length: 13; size: few; V: TRBV2; D: NA; J: TRBJ1-2
CDR3: CASSPFGGAGSYEQYF; DNA: TGTGCCAGCAGCCCCTTCGGCGGGGCCGGCTCCTACGAGCAGTACTTC; length: 16; size: few; V: TRBV9; D: NA; J: TRBJ2-7
CDR3: CAISESRGDTEAFF; DNA: TGTGCCATCAGTGAGTCTAGGGGGGACACTGAAGCTTTCTTT; length: 14; size: few; V: TRBV10-3; D: NA; J: TRBJ1-1
CDR3: CASSSGTGKNEQFF; DNA: TGTGCTAGCAGCTCTGGGACAGGGAAGAATGAGCAGTTCTTC; length: 14; size: NA; V: TRBV7-7; D: TRBD1; J: TRBJ2-1
CDR3: CSARDPPGGYTF; DNA: TGCAGTGCTAGAGATCCACCAGGCGGCTACACCTTC; length: 12; size: few; V: TRBV20-1; D: NA; J: TRBJ1-2
CDR3: CASSIGPGSTEAFF; DNA: TGTGCCAGTAGTATAGGCCCCGGGAGCACTGAAGCTTTCTTT; length: 14; size: NA; V: TRBV19; D: NA; J: TRBJ1-1
CDR3: CASRVMALHF; DNA: TGTGCCAGCAGGGTTATGGCCCTCCACTTT; length: 10; size: many; V: TRBV7-6; D: NA; J: TRBJ1-6